This T cell receptor beta chain emerged from a study of kidney transplant recipient with SARS-CoV-2 infection. This CDR3 is 13 amino acids long. Trimming took 3 bases from V and 7 from J; bases not matched to a gene: 3. CDR1 and CDR2 from the germline V gene are LGHDT and YNNKEL (reference sequence). This clonotype was counted at least ten times. TCRdb independently ran MiXCR on the reads; one entry per CDR3 protein. The top ten clones hold almost 7.5% of a sample with roughly 250,000 distinct CDR3 sequences, 29% of them seen once. This specimen was a blood sample, taken at baseline and between days 110 and 120 from a kidney transplant recipient. This receptor was obtained from a male patient aged 25-45 years who had COVID-19 and was a kidney transplant recipient. Some of the T cells may derive from the graft donor. The chain joins TRBV3-1 to TRBJ1-5, with TRBD1 matching 7 bases. CDR3 DNA sequence: TGTGCCAGCAGCCAGGGGACAGCCCAGCCCCAGCATTTT. It yields the protein CASSQGTAQPQHF.